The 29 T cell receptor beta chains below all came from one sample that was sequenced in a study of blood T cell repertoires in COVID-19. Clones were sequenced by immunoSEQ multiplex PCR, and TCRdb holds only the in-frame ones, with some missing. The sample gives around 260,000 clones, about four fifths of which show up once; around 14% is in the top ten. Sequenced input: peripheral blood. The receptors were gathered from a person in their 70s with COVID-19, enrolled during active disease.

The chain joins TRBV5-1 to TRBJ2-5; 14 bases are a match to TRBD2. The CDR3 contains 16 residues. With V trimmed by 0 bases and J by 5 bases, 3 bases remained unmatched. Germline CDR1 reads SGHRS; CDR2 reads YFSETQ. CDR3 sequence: CASSLGLAGGPETQYF. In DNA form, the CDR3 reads TGCGCCAGCAGCTTGGGACTAGCGGGGGGGCCGGAGACCCAGTACTTC.

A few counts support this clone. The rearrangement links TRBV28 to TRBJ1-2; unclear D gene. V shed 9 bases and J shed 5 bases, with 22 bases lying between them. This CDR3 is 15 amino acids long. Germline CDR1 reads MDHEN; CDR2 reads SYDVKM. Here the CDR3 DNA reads TGTGCCAGTAGTAAAAGGGAGGGTCGGGTATATGGCTACACCTTC. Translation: CASSKREGRVYGYTF.

The CDR3 nucleotides are TGTGCCAGCAGTAACCCGACGGGGGTAGATCAGCCCCAGCATTTT. Protein product: CASSNPTGVDQPQHF. This rearrangement joins TRBV28 to TRBJ1-5, with D tentatively TRBD1 (5 bases). The CDR3 contains 15 residues. Between the trimmed V and J ends, which lost 5 bases and 5 bases, there was a span of 16 bases. Germline lookup yields CDR1 MDHEN and CDR2 SYDVKM.

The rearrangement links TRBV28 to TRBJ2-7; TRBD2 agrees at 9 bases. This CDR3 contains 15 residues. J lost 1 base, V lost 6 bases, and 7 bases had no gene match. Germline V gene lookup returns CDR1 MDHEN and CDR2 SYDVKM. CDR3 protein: CASRLQTSGSYEQYF. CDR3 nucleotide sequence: TGTGCCAGCAGACTCCAGACTAGCGGTTCCTACGAGCAGTACTTC.

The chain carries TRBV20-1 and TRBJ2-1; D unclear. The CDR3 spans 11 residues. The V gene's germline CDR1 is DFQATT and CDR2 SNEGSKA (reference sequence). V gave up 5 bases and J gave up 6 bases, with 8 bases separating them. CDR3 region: CSAVPGNEQFF. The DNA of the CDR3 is TGCAGTGCTGTCCCCGGCAATGAGCAGTTCTTC.

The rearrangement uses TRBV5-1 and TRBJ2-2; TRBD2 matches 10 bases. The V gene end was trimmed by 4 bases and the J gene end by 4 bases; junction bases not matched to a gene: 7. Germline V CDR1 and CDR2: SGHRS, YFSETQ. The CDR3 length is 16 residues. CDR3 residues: CASSGGLAERTGELFF. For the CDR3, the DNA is TGCGCCAGCAGCGGAGGACTAGCGGAACGCACCGGGGAGCTGTTTTTT.

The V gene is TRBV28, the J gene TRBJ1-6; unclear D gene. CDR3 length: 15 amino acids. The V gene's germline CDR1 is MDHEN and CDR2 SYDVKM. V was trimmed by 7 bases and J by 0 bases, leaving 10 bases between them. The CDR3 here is CASKAYSSYNSPLHF. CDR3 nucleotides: TGTGCCAGCAAGGCGTACAGCTCCTATAATTCACCCCTCCACTTT. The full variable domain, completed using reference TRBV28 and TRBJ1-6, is DVKVTQSSRYLVKRTGEKVFLECVQDMDHENMFWYRQDPGLGLRLIYFSYDVKMKEKGDIPEGYSVSREKKERFSLILESASTNQTSMYLCASKAYSSYNSPLHFGNGTRLTVT.

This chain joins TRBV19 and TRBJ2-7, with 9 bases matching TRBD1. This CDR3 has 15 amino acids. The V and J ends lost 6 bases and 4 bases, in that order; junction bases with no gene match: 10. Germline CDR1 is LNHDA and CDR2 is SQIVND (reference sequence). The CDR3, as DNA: TGTGCCAGTAGCCAGGGACAGGGAGGGGTTTACGAGCAGTACTTC. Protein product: CASSQGQGGVYEQYF.

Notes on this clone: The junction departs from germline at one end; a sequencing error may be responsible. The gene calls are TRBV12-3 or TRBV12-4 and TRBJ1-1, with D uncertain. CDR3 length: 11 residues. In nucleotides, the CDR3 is TGTGCCAGCACCCATGCGACGGGGTGGATGTTT. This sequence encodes CASTHATGWMF.

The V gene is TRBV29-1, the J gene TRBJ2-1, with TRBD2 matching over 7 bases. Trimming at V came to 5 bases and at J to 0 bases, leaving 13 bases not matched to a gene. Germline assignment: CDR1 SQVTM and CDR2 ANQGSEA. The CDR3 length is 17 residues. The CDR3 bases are TGCAGCGTTCCAGACTGGGGGGGACCACTCTCCTACAATGAGCAGTTCTTC. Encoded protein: CSVPDWGGPLSYNEQFF.

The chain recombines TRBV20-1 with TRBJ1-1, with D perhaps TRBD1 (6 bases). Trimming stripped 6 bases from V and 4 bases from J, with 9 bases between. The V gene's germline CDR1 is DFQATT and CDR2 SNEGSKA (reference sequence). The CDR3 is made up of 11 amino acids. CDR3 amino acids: CSARGPTEAFF. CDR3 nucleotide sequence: TGCAGTGCGCGGGGGCCCACTGAAGCTTTCTTT.

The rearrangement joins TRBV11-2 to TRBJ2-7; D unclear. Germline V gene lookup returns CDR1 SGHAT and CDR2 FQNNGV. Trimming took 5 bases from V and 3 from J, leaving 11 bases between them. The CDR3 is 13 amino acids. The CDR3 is CASSPTLDYEQYF. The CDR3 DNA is TGTGCCAGCAGCCCAACCTTAGACTACGAGCAGTACTTC.

The CDR3 loop is CASSHRQGISDTQYF. The CDR3 DNA reads TGCGCCAGCAGCCACCGACAGGGAATATCGGATACGCAGTATTTT. The J gene is TRBJ2-3, the V gene TRBV4-1; the match to TRBD1 covers 7 bases. With V trimmed by 3 bases and J by 6 bases, 9 bases remained unmatched. This CDR3 spans 15 amino acids. The germline CDR1 and CDR2 sequences are MGHRA and YSYEKL.

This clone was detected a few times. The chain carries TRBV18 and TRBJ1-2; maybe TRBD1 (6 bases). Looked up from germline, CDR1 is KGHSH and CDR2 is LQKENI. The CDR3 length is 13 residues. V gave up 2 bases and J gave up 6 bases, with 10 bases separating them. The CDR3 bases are TGTGCCAGCTCACCAATCAGGGGCGATGGCTACACCTTC. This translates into CASSPIRGDGYTF.

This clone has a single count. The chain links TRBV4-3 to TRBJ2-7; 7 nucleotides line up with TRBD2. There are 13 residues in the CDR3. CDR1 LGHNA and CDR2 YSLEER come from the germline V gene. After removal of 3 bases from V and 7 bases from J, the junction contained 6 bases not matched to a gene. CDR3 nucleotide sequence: TGCGCCAGCAGCCAGTACGCGGGGGTAGAGCAGTACTTC. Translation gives CASSQYAGVEQYF.

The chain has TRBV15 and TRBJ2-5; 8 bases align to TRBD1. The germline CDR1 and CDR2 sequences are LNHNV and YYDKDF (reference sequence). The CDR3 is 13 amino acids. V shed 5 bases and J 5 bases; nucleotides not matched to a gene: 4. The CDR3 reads CATSSGGAETQYF. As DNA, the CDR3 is TGTGCCACCAGCTCAGGGGGCGCGGAGACCCAGTACTTC.

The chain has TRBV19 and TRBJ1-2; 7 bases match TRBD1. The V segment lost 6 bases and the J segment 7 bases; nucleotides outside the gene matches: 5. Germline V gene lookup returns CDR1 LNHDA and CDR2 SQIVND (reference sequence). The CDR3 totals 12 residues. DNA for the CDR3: TGTGCCAGTAGAGACAGGGTTCTTGGCTACACCTTC. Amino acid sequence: CASRDRVLGYTF.

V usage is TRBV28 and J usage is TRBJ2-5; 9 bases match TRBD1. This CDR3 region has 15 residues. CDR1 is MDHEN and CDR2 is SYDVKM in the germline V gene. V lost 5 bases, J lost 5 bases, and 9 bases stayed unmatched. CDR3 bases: TGTGCCAGCAGTCTACCACAGGGGGCGAGGGAGACCCAGTACTTC. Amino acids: CASSLPQGARETQYF.

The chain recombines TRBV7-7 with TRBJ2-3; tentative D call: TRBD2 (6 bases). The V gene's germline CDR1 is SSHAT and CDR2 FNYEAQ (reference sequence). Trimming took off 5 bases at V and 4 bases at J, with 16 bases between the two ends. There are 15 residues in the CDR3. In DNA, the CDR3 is TGTGCCAGCAGCCCCGATCGGGGGTCGTCAGATACGCAGTATTTT. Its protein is CASSPDRGSSDTQYF.

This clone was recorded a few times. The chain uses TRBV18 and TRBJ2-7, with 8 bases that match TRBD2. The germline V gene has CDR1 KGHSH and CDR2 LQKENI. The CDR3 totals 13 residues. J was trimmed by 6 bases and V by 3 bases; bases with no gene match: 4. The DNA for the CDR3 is TGTGCCAGCTCACCGAGCGGGAGTCGCGAGCAGTACTTC. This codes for CASSPSGSREQYF.

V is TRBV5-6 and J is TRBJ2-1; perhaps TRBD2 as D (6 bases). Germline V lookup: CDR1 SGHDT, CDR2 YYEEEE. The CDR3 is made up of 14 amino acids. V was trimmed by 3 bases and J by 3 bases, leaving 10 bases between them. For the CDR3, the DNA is TGTGCCAGCAGCTCGACTAGAGGCTACAATGAGCAGTTCTTC. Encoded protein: CASSSTRGYNEQFF. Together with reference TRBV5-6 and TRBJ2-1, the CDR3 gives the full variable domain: DAGVTQSPTHLIKTRGQQVTLRCSPKSGHDTVSWYQQALGQGPQFIFQYYEEEERQRGNFPDRFSGHQFPNYSSELNVNALLLGDSALYLCASSSTRGYNEQFFGPGTRLTVL.

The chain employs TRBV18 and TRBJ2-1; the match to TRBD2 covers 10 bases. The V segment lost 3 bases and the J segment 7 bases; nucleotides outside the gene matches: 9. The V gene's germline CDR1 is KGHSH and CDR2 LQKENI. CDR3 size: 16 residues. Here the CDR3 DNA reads TGTGCCAGCTCACCCTTAGCGGGGGGTCTTGATAATGAGCAGTTCTTC. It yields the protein CASSPLAGGLDNEQFF.

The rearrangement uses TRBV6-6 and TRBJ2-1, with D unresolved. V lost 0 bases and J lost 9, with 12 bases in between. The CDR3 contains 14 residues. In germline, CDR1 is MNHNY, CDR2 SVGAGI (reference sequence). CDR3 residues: CASSYSSERGEQFF. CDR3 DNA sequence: TGTGCCAGCAGTTACTCGTCCGAGCGCGGTGAGCAGTTCTTC.

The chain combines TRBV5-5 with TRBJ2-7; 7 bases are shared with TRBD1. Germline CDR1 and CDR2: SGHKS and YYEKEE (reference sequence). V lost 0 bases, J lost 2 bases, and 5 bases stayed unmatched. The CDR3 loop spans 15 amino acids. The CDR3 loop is CASSLAGTATYEQYF. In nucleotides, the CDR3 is TGTGCCAGCAGCTTGGCCGGGACAGCTACCTACGAGCAGTACTTC.

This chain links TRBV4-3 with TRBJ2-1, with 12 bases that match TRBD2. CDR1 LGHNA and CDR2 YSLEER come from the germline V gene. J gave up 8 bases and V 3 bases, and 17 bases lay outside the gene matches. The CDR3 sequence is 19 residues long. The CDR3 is CASSQTSGASGREWHEQFF. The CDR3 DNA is TGCGCCAGCAGCCAGACATCAGGGGCTAGCGGGAGGGAGTGGCATGAGCAGTTCTTC.

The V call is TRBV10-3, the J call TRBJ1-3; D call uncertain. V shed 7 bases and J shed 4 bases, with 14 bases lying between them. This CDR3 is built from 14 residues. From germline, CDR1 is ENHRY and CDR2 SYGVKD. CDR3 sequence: CAITNREEGNTIYF. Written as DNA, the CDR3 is TGTGCCATCACCAACCGAGAGGAGGGAAACACCATATATTTT.

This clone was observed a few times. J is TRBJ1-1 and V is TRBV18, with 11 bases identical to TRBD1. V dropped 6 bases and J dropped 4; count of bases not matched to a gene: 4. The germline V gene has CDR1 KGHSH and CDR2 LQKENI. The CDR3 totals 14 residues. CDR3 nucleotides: TGTGCCAGCTCCCTCGGACAGGGGGCCACTGAAGCTTTCTTT. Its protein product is CASSLGQGATEAFF. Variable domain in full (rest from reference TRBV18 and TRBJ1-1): NAGVMQNPRHLVRRRGQEARLRCSPMKGHSHVYWYRQLPEEGLKFMVYLQKENIIDESGMPKERFSAEFPKEGPSILRIQQVVRGDSAAYFCASSLGQGATEAFFGQGTRLTVV.

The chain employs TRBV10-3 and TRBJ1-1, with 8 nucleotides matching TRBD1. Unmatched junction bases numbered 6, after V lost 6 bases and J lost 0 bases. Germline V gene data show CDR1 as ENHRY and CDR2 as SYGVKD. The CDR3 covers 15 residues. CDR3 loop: CAISPGQGVNTEAFF. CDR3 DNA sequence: TGTGCCATCAGCCCAGGACAGGGTGTGAACACTGAAGCTTTCTTT.

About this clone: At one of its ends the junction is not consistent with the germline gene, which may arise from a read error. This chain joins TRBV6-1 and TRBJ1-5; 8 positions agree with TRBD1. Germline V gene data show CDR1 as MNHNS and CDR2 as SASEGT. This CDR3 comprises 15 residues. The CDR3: CASREGQGEGQPQHF. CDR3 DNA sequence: TGTGCCAGCAGAGAAGGACAGGGAGAAGGGCAGCCCCAGCATTTT.